This T cell receptor beta chain appears in the sequencing data of a study of T cells in Graves' hyperthyroidism and ophthalmopathy. The wider study: Peripheral blood samples were taken at initial diagnosis, prior to any treatment.

The CDR3 consists of 13 residues. Losses at the gene ends were 3 bases for V and 7 bases for J; bases not matched to a gene: 6. CDR1 and CDR2 from the germline V gene are DFQATT and SNEGSKA (reference sequence). This clonotype came up many times. There were TCR beta CDR3 regions amplified from RNA transcripts. HTBI primers were used for first-round RT-PCR of the TCR CDR3. TCRdb ran MiXCR on the multiplex PCR reads and lists one entry per CDR3 protein. The data show about 370,000 distinct CDR3 sequences, with roughly 15% seen just once and roughly a fifth held by the top ten. V gene TRBV20-1 combines with J gene TRBJ1-5; TRBD1 matches 7 bases. Sequencing was performed on blood. This TCR was sampled from a woman between 55 and 75 years old with Graves' ophthalmopathy. Here the CDR3 reads CSASYRGGQPQHF. Here the CDR3 DNA reads TGCAGTGCTAGTTACAGGGGAGGGCAGCCCCAGCATTTT.